These T cell receptor beta chains were read from a single sample in a study of blood T cells in healthy people across ages. Via MiXCR, TCRdb re-called the 5' RACE reads, giving one row per CDR3 protein. The repertoire holds 550,000 to 700,000 distinct CDR3 sequences, with about 25% as singletons. Sequences were obtained from blood. The receptors derive from a woman aged 70-85 years in good health. Each CDR3 is given with its conserved first and last residue. Fields, in order: clone size, D gene, V gene, J gene, CDR3 DNA, CDR3 protein. D genes are given only for firm matches. Size is omitted from some rows. Given values are once, few, many or a class for expanded clones.

clone size: .
D gene: .
V gene: TRBV20-1
J gene: TRBJ2-7
CDR3 DNA: TGCAGTGCGAGACAGGACCTCTACGAGCAGTACTTC
CDR3 protein: CSARQDLYEQYF

clone size: few
D gene: TRBD1
V gene: TRBV6-4
J gene: TRBJ2-7
CDR3 DNA: TGTGCCAGCACCGGACAGGGTCGCTACGAGCAGTACTTC
CDR3 protein: CASTGQGRYEQYF

clone size: few
D gene: .
V gene: TRBV20-1
J gene: TRBJ2-7
CDR3 DNA: TGCAGTGCTAGAGGTAGTAGAGCGGACGAGCAGTACTTC
CDR3 protein: CSARGSRADEQYF

clone size: .
D gene: .
V gene: TRBV10-3
J gene: TRBJ1-2
CDR3 DNA: TGTGCCATCAGATATCAACAGGAGGGGGGCTACACCTTC
CDR3 protein: CAIRYQQEGGYTF

clone size: .
D gene: .
V gene: TRBV7-9
J gene: TRBJ1-3
CDR3 DNA: TGTGCCAGCAGAGCAGGAACTGGAAACACCATATATTTT
CDR3 protein: CASRAGTGNTIYF

clone size: .
D gene: .
V gene: TRBV6-2/TRBV6-3
J gene: TRBJ2-3
CDR3 DNA: TGTGCCAGCAGCCAAAGGACTTATGCGCAGTATTTT
CDR3 protein: CASSQRTYAQYF

clone size: .
D gene: .
V gene: TRBV6-5
J gene: TRBJ2-1
CDR3 DNA: TGTGCCAGCAGGGCAGAGAGCTCCTACAATGAGCAGTTCTTC
CDR3 protein: CASRAESSYNEQFF

clone size: once
D gene: TRBD2
V gene: TRBV14
J gene: TRBJ2-1
CDR3 DNA: TGTGCCAGCAGCCAAGAGAGGGTTCTAGCGGGGGGCAGTGAGCAGTTCTTC
CDR3 protein: CASSQERVLAGGSEQFF

clone size: .
D gene: .
V gene: TRBV4-2
J gene: TRBJ2-5
CDR3 DNA: TGTGCCAGCAGCCAGAATAGAGGGGAGTTGACCCAGTACTTC
CDR3 protein: CASSQNRGELTQYF

clone size: few
D gene: .
V gene: TRBV5-1
J gene: TRBJ2-7
CDR3 DNA: TGCGCCAGCCGCGACTCGGCAAACTCCTACGAGCAGTACTTC
CDR3 protein: CASRDSANSYEQYF

clone size: .
D gene: .
V gene: TRBV20-1
J gene: TRBJ2-6
CDR3 DNA: TGCAGTGCTAGGGACAGTGCATCTGGGGCCAACGTCCTGACTTTC
CDR3 protein: CSARDSASGANVLTF

clone size: few
D gene: .
V gene: TRBV5-1
J gene: TRBJ2-6
CDR3 DNA: TGCGCCAGCAGCTTCTGGGCAGCCTACTCTGGGGCCAACGTCCTGACTTTC
CDR3 protein: CASSFWAAYSGANVLTF

clone size: .
D gene: .
V gene: TRBV4-1
J gene: TRBJ2-3
CDR3 DNA: TGCGCCAGCGATCCAAGGGGGGGCTTTTCTAGCACAGATACGCAGTATTTT
CDR3 protein: CASDPRGGFSSTDTQYF

clone size: .
D gene: TRBD1
V gene: TRBV5-1
J gene: TRBJ1-1
CDR3 DNA: TGCGCCAGCAGCGCCTGGGACAGGGGAGGCACTGAAGCTTTCTTT
CDR3 protein: CASSAWDRGGTEAFF

clone size: .
D gene: TRBD1
V gene: TRBV7-9
J gene: TRBJ1-2
CDR3 DNA: TGTGCCAGCATTGGGACAGGGTCATATGGCTACACCTTC
CDR3 protein: CASIGTGSYGYTF

clone size: .
D gene: .
V gene: TRBV14
J gene: TRBJ1-1
CDR3 DNA: TGTGCCAGCAGCCCCCTCGAGGGGATGAACACTGAAGCTTTCTTT
CDR3 protein: CASSPLEGMNTEAFF

clone size: .
D gene: .
V gene: TRBV12-3/TRBV12-4
J gene: TRBJ2-2
CDR3 DNA: TGTGCCAGCATCTACAGGGGAGGCGGGGAGCTGTTTTTT
CDR3 protein: CASIYRGGGELFF

clone size: few
D gene: TRBD2
V gene: TRBV20-1
J gene: TRBJ2-7
CDR3 DNA: TGCAGTGCTAGAGCGCAGGGAGGGTACGAGCAGTACTTC
CDR3 protein: CSARAQGGYEQYF

clone size: .
D gene: TRBD1
V gene: TRBV20-1
J gene: TRBJ2-5
CDR3 DNA: TGCAGTGCCGGACGACAGGGGGAAAAGACCCAGTACTTC
CDR3 protein: CSAGRQGEKTQYF

clone size: few
D gene: .
V gene: TRBV12-3/TRBV12-4
J gene: TRBJ1-1
CDR3 DNA: TGTGCCAGCCTATCATGGGCACTGGGCACTGAAGCTTTCTTT
CDR3 protein: CASLSWALGTEAFF

clone size: few
D gene: .
V gene: TRBV4-2
J gene: TRBJ2-7
CDR3 DNA: TGTGCCAGCAGCCAAGACCCCAGCCCCGAAATACCCTACGAGCAGTACTTC
CDR3 protein: CASSQDPSPEIPYEQYF

clone size: few
D gene: .
V gene: TRBV29-1
J gene: TRBJ2-5
CDR3 DNA: TGCAGCCCCTCTCAGGGGGAGACCCAGTACTTC
CDR3 protein: CSPSQGETQYF

clone size: few
D gene: .
V gene: TRBV24-1
J gene: TRBJ1-5
CDR3 DNA: TGTGCCACTAGCGAAGGGGGGATAAATCAGCCCCAGCATTTT
CDR3 protein: CATSEGGINQPQHF

clone size: .
D gene: .
V gene: TRBV12-3/TRBV12-4
J gene: TRBJ2-7
CDR3 DNA: TGTGCCAGCAGTTTCCAGGACGAGCAGTACTTC
CDR3 protein: CASSFQDEQYF

clone size: .
D gene: TRBD1
V gene: TRBV18
J gene: TRBJ2-4
CDR3 DNA: TGTGCCATGCTCAGGGGGCAAGGATGTTCCGTAACCAAAAACATTCAGTACTTC
CDR3 protein: CAMLRGQGCSVTKNIQYF

clone size: .
D gene: .
V gene: TRBV29-1
J gene: TRBJ2-2
CDR3 DNA: TGCAGCGCACCCACAGGGCCTGGGGAGCTGTTTTTT
CDR3 protein: CSAPTGPGELFF

clone size: .
D gene: .
V gene: TRBV12-3/TRBV12-4
J gene: TRBJ2-4
CDR3 DNA: TGTGCCAGCAGTTCGTCTAGGGGGGGGATAGCCAAAAACATTCAGTACTTC
CDR3 protein: CASSSSRGGIAKNIQYF

clone size: few
D gene: .
V gene: TRBV4-3
J gene: TRBJ1-1
CDR3 DNA: TGCGCCAGCAGCCAAGAAGCAGGGTTCATGAACACTGAAGCTTTCTTT
CDR3 protein: CASSQEAGFMNTEAFF

clone size: once
D gene: .
V gene: TRBV7-2
J gene: TRBJ1-1
CDR3 DNA: TGTGCCAGCAGCCTCGGGGCCCCGAACACTGAAGCTTTCTTT
CDR3 protein: CASSLGAPNTEAFF

clone size: .
D gene: TRBD1
V gene: TRBV7-2
J gene: TRBJ2-4
CDR3 DNA: TGTGCCAGCAGCGGACAGGGTACAAGCATTCAGTACTTC
CDR3 protein: CASSGQGTSIQYF

clone size: few
D gene: TRBD2
V gene: TRBV20-1
J gene: TRBJ2-3
CDR3 DNA: TGCAGTGCTAGAGGGAGCGGGGGGGCTGCAGATACGCAGTACTTT
CDR3 protein: CSARGSGGAADTQYF

clone size: few
D gene: .
V gene: TRBV18
J gene: TRBJ1-3
CDR3 DNA: TGTGCCAGCTCACCACTACAGGCAAACTCTGGAAACACCATATATTTT
CDR3 protein: CASSPLQANSGNTIYF

clone size: many
D gene: TRBD2
V gene: TRBV6-2/TRBV6-3
J gene: TRBJ2-7
CDR3 DNA: TGTGCCAGCAGTTACACTACTAGCGGACCCTACGAGCAGTACTTC
CDR3 protein: CASSYTTSGPYEQYF

clone size: .
D gene: TRBD1
V gene: TRBV3-1
J gene: TRBJ2-3
CDR3 DNA: TGTGCCAGCAGCGCACGACAGGGTAGAGCAGATACGCAGTGTTTT
CDR3 protein: CASSARQGRADTQCF

clone size: few
D gene: .
V gene: TRBV7-8
J gene: TRBJ1-6
CDR3 DNA: TGTGCCAGCAGCCCAGGACAGACCGATTCACCCCTCCACTTT
CDR3 protein: CASSPGQTDSPLHF

clone size: many
D gene: .
V gene: TRBV18
J gene: TRBJ2-2
CDR3 DNA: TGTGCCAGCTCACCGCGGGCCACGGGTAGCACCGGGGAGCTGTTTTTT
CDR3 protein: CASSPRATGSTGELFF

clone size: few
D gene: .
V gene: TRBV3-1
J gene: TRBJ1-5
CDR3 DNA: TGTGCCAGCAGCCAAGGTGGGGGTTTCCAGCCCCAGCATTTT
CDR3 protein: CASSQGGGFQPQHF

clone size: once
D gene: .
V gene: TRBV20-1
J gene: TRBJ2-3
CDR3 DNA: TGCAGTGCTAGAGGACAGACTAACACAGATACGCAGTATTTT
CDR3 protein: CSARGQTNTDTQYF

clone size: .
D gene: .
V gene: TRBV7-2
J gene: TRBJ1-3
CDR3 DNA: TGTGCCAGCAGCGAATCAGGGTCCTCTGGAAACACCATATATTTT
CDR3 protein: CASSESGSSGNTIYF

clone size: .
D gene: .
V gene: TRBV6-5
J gene: TRBJ1-2
CDR3 DNA: TGTGCCAGCAGTTACTCGGTTAGAGGTAATGGCTACACCTTC
CDR3 protein: CASSYSVRGNGYTF

clone size: .
D gene: .
V gene: TRBV3-1
J gene: TRBJ2-1
CDR3 DNA: TGTGCCAGCAGCCAACAAGATCTTGAGCAGTTCTTC
CDR3 protein: CASSQQDLEQFF

clone size: many
D gene: .
V gene: TRBV6-1
J gene: TRBJ1-2
CDR3 DNA: TGTGCCAGCAGTGCGCCGACGGGCAGTAACTATGGCTACACCTTC
CDR3 protein: CASSAPTGSNYGYTF

clone size: .
D gene: TRBD2
V gene: TRBV29-1
J gene: TRBJ2-7
CDR3 DNA: TGCAGCGTTGGCCCCCCGGGGGGTTTGTCCTACGAGCAGTACTTC
CDR3 protein: CSVGPPGGLSYEQYF

clone size: many
D gene: TRBD2
V gene: TRBV7-8
J gene: TRBJ2-1
CDR3 DNA: TGTGCCAGCAGCTTAGGGTCGGGGACTAGCGGTTACAATGAGCAGTTCTTC
CDR3 protein: CASSLGSGTSGYNEQFF

clone size: .
D gene: TRBD1
V gene: TRBV20-1
J gene: TRBJ1-5
CDR3 DNA: TGCAGTGCCGCCTTAGAACAGGGGAGGAATCAGCCCCAGCATTTT
CDR3 protein: CSAALEQGRNQPQHF

clone size: .
D gene: .
V gene: TRBV24-1
J gene: TRBJ2-5
CDR3 DNA: TGTGCCACCAGTGATCGACAAGAGACCCAGTACTTC
CDR3 protein: CATSDRQETQYF